These T cell receptor beta chains were read from a single sample in a study of CD4+ T cells in melanoma. TCRdb's table, derived via immunoSEQ multiplex PCR, lists solely in-frame clones and lacks some. Here the sample spans about 18,000 clones, over 70% being singletons. The sequenced sample consisted of cells from a culture (not recorded whether cultured in vitro). The source of these receptors is a human donor with melanoma. CDR3s include the opening cysteine and the closing phenylalanine or tryptophan. The D gene is left open where the match is weak. Size values are once, few and many counts, or a class for expanded clones, and some rows have none.

clone size	V gene	J gene	D gene	CDR3 protein	CDR3 DNA
NA	TRBV7-2	TRBJ1-1	NA	CASSLQVVNTEAFF	TGTGCCAGCAGCTTACAGGTAGTGAACACTGAAGCTTTCTTT
NA	TRBV6-1	TRBJ2-7	NA	CASSRQATRSYEQYF	TGTGCCAGCAGCCGACAGGCCACTAGATCCTACGAGCAGTACTTC
NA	TRBV7-6	TRBJ2-3	NA	CASRPTLGTDTQYF	TGTGCCAGCAGACCCACATTGGGCACAGATACGCAGTATTTT
NA	TRBV10-3	TRBJ1-2	TRBD1	CAISQIPGQGNYGYTF	TGTGCCATCAGTCAAATACCGGGACAGGGGAACTATGGCTACACCTTC
few	TRBV11-2	TRBJ2-1	TRBD2	CASSPGTSGGLYNEQFF	TGTGCCAGCAGCCCTGGAACTAGCGGGGGGCTCTACAATGAGCAGTTCTTC
NA	TRBV7-9	TRBJ1-1	NA	CASSLSHNTEAFF	TGTGCCAGCAGCTTATCACATAACACTGAAGCTTTCTTT
NA	TRBV7-9	TRBJ1-3	NA	CASSPGRSSGNTIYF	TGTGCCAGCAGCCCGGGACGGTCCTCTGGAAACACCATATATTTT
NA	TRBV6-5	TRBJ1-2	TRBD1	CASSTPDRGDYGYTF	TGTGCCAGCAGTACCCCGGACAGGGGCGACTATGGCTACACCTTC
NA	TRBV9	TRBJ2-5	NA	CASSVGGAEETQYF	TGTGCCAGCAGCGTAGGGGGGGCCGAGGAGACCCAGTACTTC
NA	TRBV30	TRBJ1-2	TRBD1	CAWSGRQQGWGGYTF	TGTGCCTGGAGTGGTCGACAACAGGGGTGGGGTGGCTACACCTTC
NA	TRBV7-6	TRBJ1-5	NA	CASSLVSNQPQHF	TGTGCCAGCAGCTTAGTTAGCAATCAGCCCCAGCATTTT
NA	TRBV18	TRBJ1-6	NA	CASSPGESGGSPLHF	TGTGCCAGCTCACCAGGCGAGTCCGGGGGTTCACCCCTCCACTTT
NA	TRBV10-2	TRBJ1-2	TRBD1	CASSDRGNPITYGYTF	TGCGCCAGCAGTGACAGGGGGAACCCTATTACCTATGGCTACACCTTC
NA	TRBV30	TRBJ2-7	NA	CASTGGSFYEQYF	TGTGCCTCGACGGGGGGCTCCTTCTACGAGCAGTACTTC
few	TRBV2	TRBJ2-5	TRBD1	CASSGDSGETQYF	TGTGCCAGCAGTGGGGACAGTGGGGAGACCCAGTACTTC
NA	TRBV5-8	TRBJ2-7	NA	CASSRAVGGTGTEGEQYF	TGTGCCAGCAGCCGTGCTGTTGGTGGAACAGGGACGGAAGGGGAGCAGTACTTC
NA	TRBV5-1	TRBJ2-3	TRBD1	CASSWGTANTDTQYF	TGCGCCAGCAGCTGGGGGACAGCAAACACAGATACGCAGTATTTT
NA	TRBV10-2	TRBJ2-7	TRBD2	CASGGGFTYEQYF	TGCGCCAGCGGGGGAGGGTTTACCTACGAGCAGTACTTC
few	TRBV5-4	TRBJ2-7	NA	CASSSRAGAYSEQYF	TGTGCCAGCAGCTCCCGGGCGGGGGCCTATTCCGAGCAGTACTTC
NA	TRBV7-8	TRBJ2-5	TRBD2	CASSLDGASGEKETQYF	TGTGCCAGCAGCTTAGACGGTGCTAGCGGGGAAAAAGAGACCCAGTACTTC
NA	TRBV7-2	TRBJ2-5	NA	CASSLQAQETQYF	TGTGCCAGCAGCTTACAGGCCCAAGAGACCCAGTACTTC
once	TRBV7-9	TRBJ1-4	TRBD1	CASSTGGANEKLFF	TGTGCCAGCAGCACAGGGGGGGCTAATGAAAAACTGTTTTTT
NA	TRBV5-1	TRBJ2-1	NA	CASSLLGRPLNEQFF	TGCGCCAGCAGCTTGTTGGGGCGCCCCCTCAATGAGCAGTTCTTC
NA	TRBV9	TRBJ2-1	TRBD2	CASSVETSGGKTYNEQFF	TGTGCCAGCAGCGTAGAAACTAGCGGGGGGAAAACCTACAATGAGCAGTTCTTC
NA	TRBV19	TRBJ1-5	NA	CASNSGFTGSKVNQPQHF	TGTGCCAGTAACTCAGGTTTTACGGGCAGTAAAGTCAATCAGCCCCAGCATTTT
NA	TRBV7-9	TRBJ2-3	TRBD1	CASELHGQGADTQYF	TGTGCCAGCGAACTCCACGGACAGGGGGCAGATACGCAGTATTTT
NA	TRBV27	TRBJ1-3	NA	CASSLLPGNTIYF	TGTGCCAGCAGTTTACTCCCTGGAAACACCATATATTTT
NA	TRBV14	TRBJ1-2	TRBD1	CASSHERGLVGYTF	TGTGCCAGCAGCCATGAAAGGGGGCTGGTTGGCTACACCTTC
NA	TRBV6-5	TRBJ1-6	TRBD1	CASRRTGKNSPLHF	TGTGCCAGCAGAAGGACAGGGAAGAATTCACCCCTCCACTTT
NA	TRBV10-3	TRBJ2-3	TRBD1	CAISEGQGRPDTQYF	TGTGCCATCAGCGAAGGACAGGGGCGTCCAGATACGCAGTATTTT
NA	TRBV5-1	TRBJ2-7	NA	CASKDWTAPYEQYF	TGCGCCAGCAAAGATTGGACAGCACCTTACGAGCAGTACTTC
NA	TRBV18	TRBJ1-5	TRBD1	CASARDRDQPQHF	TGTGCCAGCGCCCGGGACAGGGATCAGCCCCAGCATTTT
few	TRBV4-1	TRBJ1-1	NA	CASRPLPGHQERRNTEAFF	TGCGCCAGCAGACCACTTCCGGGACACCAAGAACGAAGGAACACTGAAGCTTTCTTT
few	TRBV29-1	TRBJ2-3	TRBD2	CSVDETLAGDFQYF	TGCAGCGTTGACGAGACGCTAGCGGGGGACTTTCAGTATTTT
NA	TRBV5-1	TRBJ1-1	NA	CASSISQDYTEAFF	TGCGCCAGCAGCATCTCTCAGGACTACACTGAAGCTTTCTTT
few	TRBV6-5	TRBJ2-3	NA	CASSKGLFGTDTQYF	TGTGCCAGCAGTAAAGGGCTGTTCGGTACAGATACGCAGTATTTT
few	TRBV7-9	TRBJ1-6	TRBD1	CASSAGQGFYNSPLHF	TGTGCCAGCAGCGCGGGACAGGGGTTCTATAATTCACCCCTCCACTTT